This T cell receptor beta chain was captured in a study of T cell responses to AZD1222 COVID-19 vaccine. The wider study: Second-dose recipients at about 4 or about 12 weeks were treated as one pooled group.

Clones were sequenced by immunoSEQ multiplex PCR, and TCRdb holds only the in-frame ones, with some missing. The sample shows over 75,000 clones, approximately 90% of them seen only once. General study results and limits: Spike-specific TCR breadth rose after two AZD1222 doses, and depth rose as well.

As to this clone: Its cognate antigen is unknown.

CDR3 size: 14 residues. From germline, CDR1 is LNHDA and CDR2 SQIVND (reference sequence). Between the trimmed V and J ends, which lost 4 bases and 5 bases, there was a span of 11 bases. The receptor's source is an adult in good health. Sequenced here: peripheral blood, sampled on day 0 of AZD1222 vaccination. J is TRBJ2-2 and V is TRBV19; tentative D call: TRBD2 (6 bases). CDR3 residues: CASSRRGRTGELFF. The DNA for the CDR3 is TGTGCCAGTAGTAGGCGGGGTAGGACCGGGGAGCTGTTTTTT.